The rows below give T cell receptor beta chains drawn from one sample of a study of blood T cell repertoires in COVID-19. Sequencing used immunoSEQ multiplex PCR; TCRdb keeps in-frame clones, though not all of them. The table shows around 190,000 clones, with about 88% occurring only once. Sequencing was carried out using peripheral blood. The receptor source for this set is a man aged 45 to 65 with COVID-19, enrolled during active disease. The CDR3 runs from the conserved cysteine through the conserved F or W. The D gene is left open where the match is weak. The listing skips clone size in some rows; elsewhere it reads once, few, many or a size class.

J: TRBJ2-7
V: TRBV19
length: 15
D: TRBD2
size: .
DNA: TGTGCCAGTAGCCCTGGCGGGGGACGGTCCTACGAGCAGTACTTC
CDR3: CASSPGGGRSYEQYF

J: TRBJ1-5
V: TRBV7-9
length: 16
D: TRBD1
size: .
DNA: TGTGCCAGCAGCCACTCGACAGGGGAAGAAATTCAGCCCCAGCATTTT
CDR3: CASSHSTGEEIQPQHF

J: TRBJ2-5
V: TRBV19
length: 14
D: TRBD2
size: .
DNA: TGTGCCAGTAGTGAACTAGCGAGGAAAGAGACCCAGTACTTC
CDR3: CASSELARKETQYF

J: TRBJ2-2
V: TRBV19
length: 14
D: TRBD1
size: .
DNA: TGTGCCAGTGCGTACGGGACAGGTTCCGGGGAGCTGTTTTTT
CDR3: CASAYGTGSGELFF

J: TRBJ1-4
V: TRBV18
length: 14
D: TRBD1
size: .
DNA: TGTGCCAGCTCACCGGGACAGGGGCATGAAAAACTGTTTTTT
CDR3: CASSPGQGHEKLFF

J: TRBJ1-4
V: TRBV6-5
length: 14
D: TRBD1
size: .
DNA: TGTGCCAGCACCAGACAGGGAACTAATGAAAAACTGTTTTTT
CDR3: CASTRQGTNEKLFF

J: TRBJ2-1
V: TRBV9
length: 13
D: .
size: .
DNA: TGTGCCAGCAGCGTAGAACTCTACAATGAGCAGTTCTTC
CDR3: CASSVELYNEQFF

J: TRBJ1-5
V: TRBV7-2
length: 15
D: TRBD1
size: .
DNA: TGTGCCAGCAGCCCGCGGACAGGGGGGAATCAGCCCCAGCATTTT
CDR3: CASSPRTGGNQPQHF

J: TRBJ2-4
V: TRBV2
length: 14
D: TRBD1
size: .
DNA: TGTGCCAGCAGTCCCCAGGGGGCTTTAAACATTCAGTACTTC
CDR3: CASSPQGALNIQYF

J: TRBJ2-2
V: TRBV5-5
length: 17
D: .
size: .
DNA: TGTGCCAGCAGCTCGGGGCCGGGGGGCGTGGCCACCGGGGAGCTGTTTTTT
CDR3: CASSSGPGGVATGELFF

J: TRBJ2-7
V: TRBV3-1/TRBV3-2
length: 16
D: .
size: .
DNA: TGTGCCAGCAGCCAAGATCCCGGCAGGGCCGGCCACGAGCAGTACTTC
CDR3: CASSQDPGRAGHEQYF

J: TRBJ2-7
V: TRBV6-2/TRBV6-3
length: 16
D: .
size: .
DNA: TGTGCCAGCAGCCCTACTTTGGCAGGAAACCTTTACGAGCAGTACTTC
CDR3: CASSPTLAGNLYEQYF

J: TRBJ2-1
V: TRBV10-3
length: 16
D: TRBD2
size: .
DNA: TGTGCCATCAGTGATCCCTGGACTAGCGGTAACAATGAGCAGTTCTTC
CDR3: CAISDPWTSGNNEQFF

J: TRBJ2-7
V: TRBV6-5
length: 13
D: .
size: .
DNA: TGTGCCAGCAACCGTTCCCCAGGTTACGAGCAGTACTTC
CDR3: CASNRSPGYEQYF

J: TRBJ2-7
V: TRBV28
length: 15
D: TRBD2
size: .
DNA: TGTGCCAGCAGTTTGCCCCACGGGGGGGCTGGAGAGCAGTACTTC
CDR3: CASSLPHGGAGEQYF

J: TRBJ1-4
V: TRBV28
length: 18
D: .
size: .
DNA: TGTGCCAGCAGTGTCCCCGAATCGAGAGGGCTCGGAATTGGAAAACTGTTTTTT
CDR3: CASSVPESRGLGIGKLFF

J: TRBJ2-2
V: TRBV7-2
length: 14
D: .
size: .
DNA: TGTGCCAGCAGCTTAGCGGGAGGTCCGGGGGAGCTGTTTTTT
CDR3: CASSLAGGPGELFF

J: TRBJ1-3
V: TRBV10-3
length: 18
D: TRBD1
size: .
DNA: TGTGCCATCAGTGAGTTCACAGGGGGCGCAGGGGTTGGAAACACCATATATTTT
CDR3: CAISEFTGGAGVGNTIYF

J: TRBJ2-1
V: TRBV6-6
length: 14
D: .
size: .
DNA: TGTGCCAGCAGTTACTCGCCAGACTACAATGAGCAGTTCTTC
CDR3: CASSYSPDYNEQFF

J: TRBJ1-1
V: TRBV4-2
length: 16
D: .
size: .
DNA: TGTGCCAGCAGCCGGGGGGGGGCGATAGGGAACACTGAAGCTTTCTTT
CDR3: CASSRGGAIGNTEAFF

J: TRBJ1-3
V: TRBV19
length: 14
D: .
size: .
DNA: TGTGCCAGTAGTCCAGGGAAACCTGGAAACACCATATATTTT
CDR3: CASSPGKPGNTIYF

J: TRBJ2-1
V: TRBV14
length: 16
D: TRBD2
size: once
DNA: TGTGCCAGCAGCCAATTTGGCGGGGGGGCCGGGAATGAGCAGTTCTTC
CDR3: CASSQFGGGAGNEQFF

J: TRBJ1-3
V: TRBV19
length: 14
D: .
size: few
DNA: TGTGCCAGTAGTAGGACAGAGCGAGGAAACACCATATATTTT
CDR3: CASSRTERGNTIYF

J: TRBJ2-3
V: TRBV4-2
length: 16
D: TRBD2
size: few
DNA: TGTGCCAGCAGCCCAGTGGAGCGGGGGGGCAAAGATACGCAGTATTTT
CDR3: CASSPVERGGKDTQYF

J: TRBJ2-3
V: TRBV28
length: 15
D: .
size: once
DNA: TGTGCCAGCAGTTCCTGGACAGCTCACACAGATACGCAGTATTTT
CDR3: CASSSWTAHTDTQYF

J: TRBJ1-4
V: TRBV4-3
length: 18
D: .
size: .
DNA: TGCGCCAGCAGCCAAGATACCGGAGACGGTGTAACTAATGAAAAACTGTTTTTT
CDR3: CASSQDTGDGVTNEKLFF

J: TRBJ1-6
V: TRBV6-6
length: 16
D: .
size: few
DNA: TGTGCCAGCAGGTCCCCACGACAGGCCTCTAATTCACCCCTCCACTTT
CDR3: CASRSPRQASNSPLHF

J: TRBJ2-5
V: TRBV7-3
length: 15
D: TRBD1
size: .
DNA: TGTGCCAGCAGCTCCTCCGGGACAGGGGTCGAGACCCAGTACTTC
CDR3: CASSSSGTGVETQYF

J: TRBJ1-1
V: TRBV7-9
length: 15
D: .
size: .
DNA: TGTGCCAGCAGCTCCAAACCCGACAGAGACACTGAAGCTTTCTTT
CDR3: CASSSKPDRDTEAFF

J: TRBJ2-7
V: TRBV7-2
length: 15
D: TRBD1
size: once
DNA: TGTGCCAGCAGCTCTGGACAGGGGGCGACCTACGAGCAGTACTTC
CDR3: CASSSGQGATYEQYF

J: TRBJ2-3
V: TRBV5-1
length: 15
D: .
size: .
DNA: TGCGCCAGCAGCTCCGGGGGACTCCCCACAGATACGCAGTATTTT
CDR3: CASSSGGLPTDTQYF

J: TRBJ2-3
V: TRBV3-1/TRBV3-2
length: 16
D: TRBD1
size: .
DNA: TGTGCCAGCAGCCAAGAAAACAGGGGGCGGATCGGTACGCAGTATTTT
CDR3: CASSQENRGRIGTQYF

J: TRBJ2-1
V: TRBV27
length: 13
D: .
size: once
DNA: TGTGCCAGCAGTTTACTAGACAGACGGGAGTTGTTCTTC
CDR3: CASSLLDRRELFF

J: TRBJ1-4
V: TRBV7-9
length: 16
D: .
size: few
DNA: TGTGCCAGCAGCTCGGACAGAAAAAATGGGAATGAAAAACTGTTTTTT
CDR3: CASSSDRKNGNEKLFF

J: TRBJ2-7
V: TRBV18
length: 14
D: .
size: few
DNA: TGTGCCAGCTCACCACCATCCCAGACAATCGAGCAGTACTTC
CDR3: CASSPPSQTIEQYF

J: TRBJ1-6
V: TRBV30
length: 19
D: .
size: .
DNA: TGTGCCTGGAGCCGGAGGAACCGCCGGGACATAAGATATAATTCACCCCTCCACTTT
CDR3: CAWSRRNRRDIRYNSPLHF

J: TRBJ1-5
V: TRBV28
length: 17
D: .
size: .
DNA: TGTGCCAGCAACTCCGTGGGCTCCACTTATAGCAATCAGCCCCAGCATTTT
CDR3: CASNSVGSTYSNQPQHF

J: TRBJ2-5
V: TRBV7-2
length: 16
D: TRBD2
size: .
DNA: TGTGCCAGCAGCCGCGCCCTCGGACTAGCGGTAGGGACCCAGTACTTC
CDR3: CASSRALGLAVGTQYF

J: TRBJ2-3
V: TRBV19
length: 15
D: .
size: few
DNA: TGTGCCAGTAGTATAGGACAGCATGACCCAGATACGCAGTATTTT
CDR3: CASSIGQHDPDTQYF

J: TRBJ2-7
V: TRBV7-6
length: 15
D: .
size: .
DNA: TGTGCCAGCAGCCCTAGCCCGGCTCCGCTGGGCGAGCAGTACTTC
CDR3: CASSPSPAPLGEQYF

J: TRBJ2-7
V: TRBV5-1
length: 15
D: TRBD2
size: .
DNA: TGCGCCAGCAGCGATACTAGCGGGAGGGCCTACGAGCAGTACTTC
CDR3: CASSDTSGRAYEQYF

J: TRBJ2-2
V: TRBV7-2
length: 16
D: TRBD2
size: .
DNA: TGTGCCAGCAGCTTTTCGCGGGAGGAAATACACGGGGAGCTGTTTTTT
CDR3: CASSFSREEIHGELFF

J: TRBJ2-2
V: TRBV5-1
length: 15
D: TRBD1
size: .
DNA: TGCGCCAGCAGCTCCTGGGACAGGTTTGCCGGGGAGCTGTTTTTT
CDR3: CASSSWDRFAGELFF

J: TRBJ2-5
V: TRBV5-1
length: 14
D: TRBD1
size: .
DNA: TGCGCCAGCAGCTCCGGACAGGGTAGAGAGACCCAGTACTTC
CDR3: CASSSGQGRETQYF

J: TRBJ1-2
V: TRBV7-9
length: 14
D: TRBD1
size: once
DNA: TGTGCCAGCAGCTTTGGGACAGGGGACTATGGCTACACCTTC
CDR3: CASSFGTGDYGYTF

J: TRBJ2-5
V: TRBV11-2
length: 18
D: TRBD2
size: .
DNA: TGTGCCAGCAGCCCGGGACTAGCGGGAGGTTCCCGCCAAGAGACCCAGTACTTC
CDR3: CASSPGLAGGSRQETQYF

J: TRBJ1-4
V: TRBV11-2
length: 17
D: .
size: .
DNA: TGTGCCAGCAGCTGGATAAGAGGCAGGGTGGGCAATGAAAAACTGTTTTTT
CDR3: CASSWIRGRVGNEKLFF

J: TRBJ1-2
V: TRBV6-5
length: 13
D: .
size: .
DNA: TGTGCCAGCACAATGGCGGAAAACTATGGCTACACCTTC
CDR3: CASTMAENYGYTF

J: TRBJ2-2
V: TRBV19
length: 18
D: .
size: .
DNA: TGTGCCAGTAGAGACGAGGGGGGGTTTGGAACGAACACCGGGGAGCTGTTTTTT
CDR3: CASRDEGGFGTNTGELFF

J: TRBJ1-2
V: TRBV2
length: 16
D: .
size: once
DNA: TGTGCCAGCAGTGAAGCGAATAGGGGCGAGAGGTATGGCTACACCTTC
CDR3: CASSEANRGERYGYTF

J: TRBJ2-1
V: TRBV5-1
length: 16
D: TRBD2
size: .
DNA: TGCGCCAGCAGCCCGGCTGAAGCGGGATCCTACAATGAGCAGTTCTTC
CDR3: CASSPAEAGSYNEQFF

J: TRBJ1-2
V: TRBV10-2
length: 12
D: .
size: .
DNA: TGCGCCAGCAGGTCAGGGTCCTATGGCTACACCTTC
CDR3: CASRSGSYGYTF

J: TRBJ1-4
V: TRBV5-4
length: 15
D: TRBD1
size: .
DNA: TGTGCCAGCAGCCGAAGGACAGGGCTAAATGAAAAACTGTTTTTT
CDR3: CASSRRTGLNEKLFF

J: TRBJ1-2
V: TRBV18
length: 13
D: .
size: .
DNA: TGTGCCAGCTCAAAGACAGACATCTATGGCTACACCTTC
CDR3: CASSKTDIYGYTF